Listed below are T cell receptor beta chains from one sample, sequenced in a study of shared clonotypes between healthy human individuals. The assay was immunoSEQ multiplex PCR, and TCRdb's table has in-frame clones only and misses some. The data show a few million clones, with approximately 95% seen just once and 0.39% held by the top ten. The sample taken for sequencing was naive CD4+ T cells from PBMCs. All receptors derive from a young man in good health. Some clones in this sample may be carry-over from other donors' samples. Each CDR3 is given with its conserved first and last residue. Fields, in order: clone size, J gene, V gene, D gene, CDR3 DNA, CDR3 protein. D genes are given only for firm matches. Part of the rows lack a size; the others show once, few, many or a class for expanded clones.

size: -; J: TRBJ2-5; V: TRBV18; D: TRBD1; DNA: TGTGCCAGCTCACCACCGACGACAGGGGGCTGGCAAGAGACCCAGTACTTC; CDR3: CASSPPTTGGWQETQYF
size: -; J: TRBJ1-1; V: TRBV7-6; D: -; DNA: TGTGCCAGCAGCTTAATGTCCGTAAACACTGAAGCTTTCTTT; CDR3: CASSLMSVNTEAFF
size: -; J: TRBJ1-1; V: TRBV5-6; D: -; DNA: TGTGCCAGCAGCTTGGGGGGGAGGAACACTGAAGCTTTCTTT; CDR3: CASSLGGRNTEAFF
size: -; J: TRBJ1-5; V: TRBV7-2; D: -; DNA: TGTGCCAGCAGCGATAGAGGTCGGTGGGATCAGCCCCAGCATTTT; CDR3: CASSDRGRWDQPQHF
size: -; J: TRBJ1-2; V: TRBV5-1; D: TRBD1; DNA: TGCGCCAGCAGCCCCGGGACAGTCGGCTATGGCTACACCTTC; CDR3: CASSPGTVGYGYTF
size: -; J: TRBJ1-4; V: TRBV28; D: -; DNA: TGTGCCAGCAGTTGGCCCGGGGGCACTAATGAAAAACTGTTTTTT; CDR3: CASSWPGGTNEKLFF
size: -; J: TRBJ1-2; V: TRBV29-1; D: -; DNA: TGCAGCGTTGACCCCCCGGGAGGCTATGGCTACACCTTC; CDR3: CSVDPPGGYGYTF
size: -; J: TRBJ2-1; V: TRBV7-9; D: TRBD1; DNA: TGTGCCAGCAGCTTAGATAGGTCGGGACAGGGTGCCTACAATGAGCAGTTCTTC; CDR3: CASSLDRSGQGAYNEQFF
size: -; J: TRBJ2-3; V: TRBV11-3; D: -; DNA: TGTGCCAGCTCCAACGGGGCCAGTGTGACAGATACGCAGTATTTT; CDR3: CASSNGASVTDTQYF
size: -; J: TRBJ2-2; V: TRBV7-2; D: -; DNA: TGTGCCAGCAGCCCAGCCCCCCAAGTCACCGGGGAGCTGTTTTTT; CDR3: CASSPAPQVTGELFF
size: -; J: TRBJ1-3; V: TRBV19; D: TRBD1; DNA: TGTGCCAGCGACCCTACCGGGACAGGGATGGGTAACACCATATATTTT; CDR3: CASDPTGTGMGNTIYF
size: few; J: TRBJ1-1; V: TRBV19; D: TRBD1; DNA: TGTGCCAGTAGTATAGCAGGGGGAAACACTGAAGCTTTCTTT; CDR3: CASSIAGGNTEAFF
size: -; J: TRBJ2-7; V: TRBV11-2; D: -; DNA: TGTGCCAGCAGCTTAAGAGGACAGTTCTACGAGCAGTACTTC; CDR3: CASSLRGQFYEQYF
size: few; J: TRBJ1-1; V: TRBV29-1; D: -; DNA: TGCAGCGTAAGAGGCGTAATGAACACTGAAGCTTTCTTT; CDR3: CSVRGVMNTEAFF
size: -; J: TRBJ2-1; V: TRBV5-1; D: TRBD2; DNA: TGCGCCAGCAGCCCCATCCCTAGCGGGGGATACAATGAGCAGTTCTTC; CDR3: CASSPIPSGGYNEQFF
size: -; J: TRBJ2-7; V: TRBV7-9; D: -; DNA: TGTGCCAGCAGCTTAAGAGACAGAACCTACGAGCAGTACTTC; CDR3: CASSLRDRTYEQYF
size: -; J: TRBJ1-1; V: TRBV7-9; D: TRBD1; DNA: TGTGCCAGCACCTTTCAGGGGGCTATCCCGAACACTGAAGCTTTCTTT; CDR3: CASTFQGAIPNTEAFF
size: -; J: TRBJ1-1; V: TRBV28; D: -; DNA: TGTGCCAGCACAGGGGCCCCAGTAGGAACTGAAGCTTTCTTT; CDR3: CASTGAPVGTEAFF
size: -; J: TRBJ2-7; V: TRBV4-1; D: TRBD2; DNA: TGCGCCAGCAGCCAAGACGCGGGGGACGAGCAGTACTTC; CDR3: CASSQDAGDEQYF
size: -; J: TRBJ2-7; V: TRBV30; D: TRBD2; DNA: TGTGCCTACACCGGGACTAGCGGAATAATACCCTACGAGCAGTACTTC; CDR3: CAYTGTSGIIPYEQYF
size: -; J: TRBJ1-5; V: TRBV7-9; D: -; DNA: TGTGCCAGCAGCTTAGATGGGGCAGGGCAGCCCCAGCATTTT; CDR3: CASSLDGAGQPQHF
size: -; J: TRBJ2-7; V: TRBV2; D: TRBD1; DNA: TGTGCCAGCAGTGAAAACAGGGGGCGCGAGCAGTACTTC; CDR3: CASSENRGREQYF
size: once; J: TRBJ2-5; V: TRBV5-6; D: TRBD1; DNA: TGTGCCAGCAGCTTGCCCGGGACAGGGTCCGAGGTTTGGTGGACCCAGTACTTC; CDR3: CASSLPGTGSEVWWTQYF
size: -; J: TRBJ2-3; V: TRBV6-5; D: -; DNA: TGTGCCAGCAGTTATCGGACAGTAACAGATACGCAGTATTTT; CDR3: CASSYRTVTDTQYF
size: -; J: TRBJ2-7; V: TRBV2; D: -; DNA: TGTGCCAGCAGAGGTCAGACGGTTGCCTCCGAGCAGTACTTC; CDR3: CASRGQTVASEQYF
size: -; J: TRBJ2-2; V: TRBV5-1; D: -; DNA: TGCGCCAGCAGCTCCCTGGCGGGGTCGAACACCGGGGAGCTGTTTTTT; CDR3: CASSSLAGSNTGELFF
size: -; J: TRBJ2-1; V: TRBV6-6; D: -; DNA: TGTGCCAGCAGTTTCGAGGCGATCTTCGAGCATGAGCAGTTCTTC; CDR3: CASSFEAIFEHEQFF
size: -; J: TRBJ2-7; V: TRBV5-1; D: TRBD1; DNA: TGCGCCAGCAGCTTGGCAGGGGACAGGGTCTACTACGAGCAGTACTTC; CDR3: CASSLAGDRVYYEQYF
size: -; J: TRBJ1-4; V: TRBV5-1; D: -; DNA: TGCGCCAGCAGCTTTTCGGGAACTAATGAAAAACTGTTTTTT; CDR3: CASSFSGTNEKLFF
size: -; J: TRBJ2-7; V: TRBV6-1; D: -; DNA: TGTGCCAGCAGGGGGGCGGGAGCTAGCGAGCAGTACTTC; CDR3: CASRGAGASEQYF
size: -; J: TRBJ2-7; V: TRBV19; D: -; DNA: TGTGCCAGTAGTATACGGCGCGGGGCAGGGATTGCTTACGAGCAGTACTTC; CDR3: CASSIRRGAGIAYEQYF
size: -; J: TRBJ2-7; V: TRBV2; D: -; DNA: TGTGCCAGCAGTGTCACAGGGAGTTTGGGCGAGCAGTACTTC; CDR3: CASSVTGSLGEQYF
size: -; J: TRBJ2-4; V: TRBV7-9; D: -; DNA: TGTGCCAGCAGCCCTACCCCTCCTCTAGCCAAAAACATTCAGTACTTC; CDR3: CASSPTPPLAKNIQYF
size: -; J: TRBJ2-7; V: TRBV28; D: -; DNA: TGTGCCAGCAAGTCAGGTTCCTACGAGCAGTACTTC; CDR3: CASKSGSYEQYF
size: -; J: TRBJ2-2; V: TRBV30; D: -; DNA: TGTGCCTGGAACCAGGGTTCAACCGGGGAGCTGTTTTTT; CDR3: CAWNQGSTGELFF
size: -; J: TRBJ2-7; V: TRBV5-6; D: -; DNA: TGTGCCAGCAGACCCTTAGGCCTGGGAAACGACTACTTC; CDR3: CASRPLGLGNDYF
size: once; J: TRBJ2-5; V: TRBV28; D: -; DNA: TGTGCCAGCGAGGAGGGGCGAGGGGAGACCCAGTACTTC; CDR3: CASEEGRGETQYF
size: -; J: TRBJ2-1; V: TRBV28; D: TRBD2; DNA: TGTGCCAGTATCACTAGCGGGAGTGTCGATGAGCAGTTCTTC; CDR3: CASITSGSVDEQFF
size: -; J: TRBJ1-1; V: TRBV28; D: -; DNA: TGTGCCGCAGGGGTAGTGAACACTGAAGCTTTCTTT; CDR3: CAAGVVNTEAFF
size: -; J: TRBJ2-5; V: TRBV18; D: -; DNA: TGTGCCAGCTCACCAACAGTTAGCGGCCAAGAGACCCAGTACTTC; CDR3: CASSPTVSGQETQYF
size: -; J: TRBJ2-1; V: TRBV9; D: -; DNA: TGTGCCAGCAGCGGAGACGCCTACAATGAGCAGTTCTTC; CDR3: CASSGDAYNEQFF
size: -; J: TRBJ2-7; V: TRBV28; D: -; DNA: TGTGCCAGCAGACCCACAACCTACGAGCAGTACTTC; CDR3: CASRPTTYEQYF
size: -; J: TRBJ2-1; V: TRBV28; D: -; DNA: TGTGCCAGCAGTTTATATTCCGCCAATGAGCAGTTCTTC; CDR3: CASSLYSANEQFF
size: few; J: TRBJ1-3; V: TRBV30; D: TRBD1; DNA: TGTGCCTGGGGGACAGGTTTCGTTGGAAACACCATATATTTT; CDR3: CAWGTGFVGNTIYF
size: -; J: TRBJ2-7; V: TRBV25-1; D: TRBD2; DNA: TGTGCCAGCAGTGTAGGGACTAGCGCGGGCGAGCAGTACTTC; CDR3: CASSVGTSAGEQYF
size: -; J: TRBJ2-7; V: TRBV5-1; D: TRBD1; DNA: TGCGCCAGCAGCCTGCCGGACAGGGGGCTGTACGAGCAGTACTTC; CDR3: CASSLPDRGLYEQYF